The TCR beta chain under discussion was sequenced for a study of cytomegalovirus exposure and HLA in healthy donors. Study overall: Some 85 million unique TCRs, all from HLA-typed donors, were included in an early release of the data. Whole-study results and caveats: The authors judged a highly shared variant cluster likely a sequencing artifact.

Regarding donors, all were healthy bone marrow donors. These donors counted as nominally healthy when sampled, but unrecorded immune exposures were likely. Use of 60 Vbeta and 13 Jbeta primers characterized the PCR. TCRdb's copy holds only in-frame clones and misses some; the assay was immunoSEQ multiplex PCR. This table has 180,000 or so clones, roughly 80% appearing once. Concerning this clone itself: The antigen remains undetermined.

Germline V gene data show CDR1 as SGHDN and CDR2 as FVKESK. The germline V and J ends were trimmed by 3 bases and 6 bases, with 9 bases remaining between them. The CDR3 sequence is 13 residues long. The specimen sequenced was PBMCs. The receptor comes from a woman under 30 in good health and CMV-seronegative. The rearrangement uses TRBV14 and TRBJ1-5; a possible D gene is TRBD1 (6 bases). This CDR3 reads CASSHGGSQPQHF. The CDR3 DNA is TGTGCCAGCAGCCATGGGGGCTCTCAGCCCCAGCATTTT.